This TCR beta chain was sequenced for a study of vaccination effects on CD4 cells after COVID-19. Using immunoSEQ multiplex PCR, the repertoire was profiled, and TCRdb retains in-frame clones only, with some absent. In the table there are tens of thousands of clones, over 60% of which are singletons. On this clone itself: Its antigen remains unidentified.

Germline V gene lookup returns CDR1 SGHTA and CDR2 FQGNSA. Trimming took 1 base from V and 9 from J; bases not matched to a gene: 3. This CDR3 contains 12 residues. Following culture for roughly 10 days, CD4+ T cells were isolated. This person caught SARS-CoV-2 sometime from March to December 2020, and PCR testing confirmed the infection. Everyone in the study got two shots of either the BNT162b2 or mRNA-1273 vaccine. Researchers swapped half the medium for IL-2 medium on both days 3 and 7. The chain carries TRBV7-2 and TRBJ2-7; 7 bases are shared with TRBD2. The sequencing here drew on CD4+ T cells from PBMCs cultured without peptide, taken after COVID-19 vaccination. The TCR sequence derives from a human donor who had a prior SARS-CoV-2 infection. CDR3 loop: CASSLVAGPQYF. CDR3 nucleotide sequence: TGTGCCAGCAGCTTAGTAGCGGGTCCGCAGTACTTC.